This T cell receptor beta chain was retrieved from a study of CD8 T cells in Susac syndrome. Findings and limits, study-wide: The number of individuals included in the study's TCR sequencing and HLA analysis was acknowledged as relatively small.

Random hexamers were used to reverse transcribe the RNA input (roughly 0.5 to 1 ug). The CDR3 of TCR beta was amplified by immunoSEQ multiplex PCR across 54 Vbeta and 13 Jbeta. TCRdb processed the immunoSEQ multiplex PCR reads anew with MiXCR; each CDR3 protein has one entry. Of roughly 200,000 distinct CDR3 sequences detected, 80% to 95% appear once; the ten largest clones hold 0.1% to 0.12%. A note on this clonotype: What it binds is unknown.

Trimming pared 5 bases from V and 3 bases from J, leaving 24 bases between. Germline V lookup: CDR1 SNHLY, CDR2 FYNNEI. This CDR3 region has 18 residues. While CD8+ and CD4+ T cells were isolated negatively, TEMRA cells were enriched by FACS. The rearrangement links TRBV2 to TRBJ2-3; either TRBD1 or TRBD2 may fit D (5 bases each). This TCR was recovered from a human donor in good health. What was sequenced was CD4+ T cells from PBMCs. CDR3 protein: CASSSRRKLGERTDTQYF. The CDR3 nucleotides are TGTGCCAGCAGTTCAAGAAGAAAGTTGGGGGAGAGGACAGATACGCAGTATTTT. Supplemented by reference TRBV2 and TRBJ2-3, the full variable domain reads EPEVTQTPSHQVTQMGQEVILRCVPISNHLYFYWYRQILGQKVEFLVSFYNNEISEKSEIFDDQFSVERPDGSNFTLKIRSTKLEDSAMYFCASSSRRKLGERTDTQYFGPGTRLTVL.